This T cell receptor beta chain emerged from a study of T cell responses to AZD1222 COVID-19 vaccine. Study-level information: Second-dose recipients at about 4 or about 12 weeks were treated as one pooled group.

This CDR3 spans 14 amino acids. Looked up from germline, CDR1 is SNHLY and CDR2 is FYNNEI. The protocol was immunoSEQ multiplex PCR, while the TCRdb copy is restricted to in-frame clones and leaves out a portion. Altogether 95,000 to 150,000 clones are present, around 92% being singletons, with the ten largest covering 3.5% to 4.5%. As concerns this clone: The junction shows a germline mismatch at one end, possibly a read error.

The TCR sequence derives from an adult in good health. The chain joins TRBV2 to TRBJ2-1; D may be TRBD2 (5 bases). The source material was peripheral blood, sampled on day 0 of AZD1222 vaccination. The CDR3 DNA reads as TGTGCCAGCAGTGTGTTTGGAGACTACGATGAGCAGTTCTTC. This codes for CASSVFGDYDEQFF.